The clone carrying this TCR beta chain was recorded once. The sample originates from a study of blood T cell repertoires in COVID-19. Overall study: The study drew acute and convalescent COVID-19 samples from the United States, Italy and Spain. T cells, B-cell-depleted T cells, or PBMCs supplied cDNA or gDNA.

V was cut by 5 bases and J by 11 bases, with 15 bases left in between. In germline, CDR1 is SEHNR, CDR2 FQNEAQ (reference sequence). The CDR3 sequence is 13 residues long. Per the original methods: Nucleated cell counts were estimated from reference gene primer amplification. Generated by immunoSEQ multiplex PCR, the TCRdb table keeps only in-frame clones and is missing some. V and J calls and clone size come straight from that table; D and trimming were deduced from the DNA. Among 310,000 or so clones listed, around 90% were seen once. The sequenced sample consisted of peripheral blood. The origin of this receptor is a man in his fifties with active or convalescent COVID-19. The V gene is TRBV7-9, the J gene TRBJ1-4; a possible D gene is TRBD1 (6 bases). This chain's CDR3 is CASSPDRTGKLFF. DNA for the CDR3: TGTGCCAGCAGCCCTGACAGGACCGGGAAACTGTTTTTT.